These 22 T cell receptor beta chains share one sample of origin, sequenced in a study of blood T cell repertoires in COVID-19 (TCRdb year 2020). The library was built by means of the immunoSEQ multiplex PCR assay. The table was pulled from immuneACCESS by TCRdb, which kept in-frame rearrangements only. Such tables lose some clones; where checked, under half of the loss comes from unresolved V genes, and the rest has no known cause. In this sample the table shows nearly 300,000 clones, about four fifths of which occur a single time. About 1.6% of the sample lies in the top ten. The sequenced sample consisted of peripheral blood. The receptors derive from a human donor with COVID-19, enrolled during active disease. The donor label of this sample is uncertain.

This clone was seen a few times. This CDR3 is CASSWDERENYNEQFF. The CDR3 DNA reads TGCGCCAGCAGCTGGGACGAGCGGGAGAACTACAATGAGCAGTTCTTC. The gene calls are TRBV5-1 and TRBJ2-1, with 8 bases aligning to TRBD2. Germline V lookup: CDR1 SGHRS, CDR2 YFSETQ. V was clipped by 3 bases and J by 3 bases; unmatched bases: 8. CDR3 length: 16 residues.

This chain uses TRBV11-2 with TRBJ1-1; unclear D gene. The length of the CDR3 is 14 residues. Germline V gene lookup returns CDR1 SGHAT and CDR2 FQNNGV. The germline V and J ends were trimmed by 5 bases and 1 base, with 11 bases remaining between them. The CDR3 nucleotides are TGTGCCAGCAGCCCGCAAGGCGGGAACACTGAAGCTTTCTTT. This sequence encodes CASSPQGGNTEAFF.

The genes are TRBV5-1 and TRBJ2-7; weak D call: TRBD2 (6 bases). The CDR3 consists of 16 residues. Per germline, CDR1 SGHRS and CDR2 YFSETQ. Trimming removed 0 bases from V and 0 bases from J, with 13 bases in between. This CDR3 is CASSLVAGRRSYEQYF. CDR3 nucleotides: TGCGCCAGCAGCTTGGTTGCGGGAAGGCGCTCCTACGAGCAGTACTTC.

The chain couples TRBV15 to TRBJ1-1; 7 bases agree with TRBD1. This CDR3 has 14 residues. In germline, CDR1 is LNHNV, CDR2 YYDKDF (reference sequence). V lost 7 bases and J lost 2; bases outside the gene matches: 7. CDR3 loop: CATTQGQRNTEAFF. DNA for the CDR3: TGTGCCACCACTCAGGGACAGAGAAACACTGAAGCTTTCTTT.

V gene TRBV3-1 (or the pseudogene TRBV3-2) combines with J gene TRBJ2-7; D uncertain. CDR1 and CDR2 (germline): LGHDT, YNNKEL (reference sequence). This CDR3 is built from 12 residues. Trimming removed 0 bases at V and 7 bases at J, with 7 bases between. CDR3: CASSQDPMEQYF. CDR3 nucleotide sequence: TGTGCCAGCAGCCAAGATCCCATGGAGCAGTACTTC.

This clone showed up just once. This chain uses TRBV6-6 with TRBJ2-2; D may be TRBD1 (5 bases). The CDR3 extends over 16 amino acids. The V end lost 0 bases, the J end lost 4 bases, and 12 bases lay between the germline ends. Germline V lookup: CDR1 MNHNY, CDR2 SVGAGI (reference sequence). CDR3 coding DNA: TGTGCCAGCAGTTACTCGAGCAGGGTCGGCACCGGGGAGCTGTTTTTT. As protein: CASSYSSRVGTGELFF.

The genes are TRBV6-5 and TRBJ1-1; D uncertain. The V and J ends lost 7 bases and 3 bases respectively, with 12 bases between them. The CDR3 covers 13 residues. From germline, CDR1 is MNHEY and CDR2 SVGAGI. CDR3 amino acids: CASTLGSYTEAFF. The CDR3 DNA sequence: TGTGCCAGCACGCTAGGCTCGTACACTGAAGCTTTCTTT.

In DNA, the CDR3 is TGTGCCAGCAGCCAAGATCTCATACAGGGAAACACCATATATTTT. It translates to CASSQDLIQGNTIYF. The chain couples TRBV3-1 (or the pseudogene TRBV3-2) to TRBJ1-3, with unresolved D. The V end was cut by 0 bases, the J end by 4 bases, with 10 bases between. This CDR3 is built from 15 residues. Germline loops: CDR1 LGHDT, CDR2 YNNKEL (reference sequence).

The rearrangement joins TRBV7-2 to TRBJ2-7, with 9 bases matching TRBD1. With 5 bases clipped from V and 0 bases from J, the junction kept 8 bases outside the gene matches. CDR1 and CDR2 (germline): SGHTA, FQGNSA. This CDR3 contains 16 residues. DNA for the CDR3: TGTGCCAGCAGCACCGCCGCGGGACAGGGCTCCTACGAGCAGTACTTC. Translating gives CASSTAAGQGSYEQYF.

The J gene is TRBJ1-5, the V gene TRBV7-2, with TRBD1 matching 9 bases. The V segment lost 2 bases and the J segment 4 bases; nucleotides outside the gene matches: 6. The CDR3 sequence is 16 residues long. Germline CDR1 is SGHTA and CDR2 is FQGNSA. The CDR3 is CASSLWGQGGNQPQHF. In DNA, the CDR3 is TGTGCCAGCAGCTTATGGGGACAGGGAGGTAATCAGCCCCAGCATTTT.

The chain has TRBV6-5 and TRBJ2-3; D is perhaps TRBD2 (5 bases). The germline V gene encodes CDR1 MNHEY and CDR2 SVGAGI. The CDR3 is made up of 16 amino acids. V was shortened by 4 bases and J by 3 bases, with 17 bases between the two germline ends. The CDR3 spells CASSSAAAENTDTQYF. The CDR3 bases are TGTGCCAGCAGTTCCGCAGCGGCAGAGAATACAGATACGCAGTATTTT.

The rearrangement joins TRBV28 to TRBJ2-5; maybe TRBD2 (5 bases). This CDR3 is 16 amino acids long. V was pared by 3 bases and J by 2 bases, with 16 bases between. Germline CDR1 is MDHEN and CDR2 is SYDVKM. In DNA form, the CDR3 reads TGTGCCAGCAGTTTCGTCGGGGAGTCGGCACAAGAGACCCAGTACTTC. Residues: CASSFVGESAQETQYF.

The J gene is TRBJ2-7, the V gene TRBV7-2; possibly TRBD2 for D (6 bases). Germline CDR1 and CDR2: SGHTA and FQGNSA. Trimming removed 1 base from V and 5 bases from J, with 12 bases in between. CDR3 length: 14 residues. The CDR3 reads CASSLVGTSHEQYF. The CDR3 bases are TGTGCCAGCAGCTTAGTAGGTACTAGCCACGAGCAGTACTTC.

The genes are TRBV9 and TRBJ2-1; D ambiguous. CDR3 size: 13 residues. Trimming cost V 1 base and J 9 bases, with 11 bases left between them. CDR1 SGDLS and CDR2 YYNGEE come from the germline V gene. The CDR3 sequence: CASSVSIPGEQFF. The DNA of the CDR3 is TGTGCCAGCAGCGTATCCATACCCGGTGAGCAGTTCTTC.

This clone was seen a handful of times. Here the CDR3 DNA reads TGCGCCAGCAGCTTGGCCGTTGCAGGGGATGGCTACACCTTC. Translation gives CASSLAVAGDGYTF. V gene TRBV5-1 combines with J gene TRBJ1-2; perhaps TRBD1 as D (6 bases). Trimming pared 0 bases from V and 6 bases from J, leaving 12 bases between. CDR3 size: 14 residues. CDR1 and CDR2 from the germline V gene are SGHRS and YFSETQ.

This clone was counted between two and nine times. The rearrangement links TRBV5-1 to TRBJ2-5; the match to TRBD2 covers 7 bases. CDR1 and CDR2 (germline): SGHRS, YFSETQ. V trimming: 4 bases; J trimming: 2 bases; junction bases outside the gene matches: 8. The CDR3 totals 15 residues. The CDR3: CASSLAGVEQETQYF. CDR3 bases: TGCGCCAGCAGCCTCGCGGGAGTGGAGCAAGAGACCCAGTACTTC.

The rearrangement links TRBV3-1 (or the pseudogene TRBV3-2) to TRBJ2-7; no definite D call. This CDR3 region has 15 residues. Per germline, CDR1 LGHDT and CDR2 YNNKEL (reference sequence). V was pared by 0 bases and J by 3 bases, with 12 bases between. CDR3 residues: CASSQERNTFYEQYF. As DNA, the CDR3 is TGTGCCAGCAGCCAAGAGCGGAATACGTTCTACGAGCAGTACTTC.

This clone has more than one count but fewer than ten. The rearrangement links TRBV28 to TRBJ2-5; possibly TRBD2 for D (5 bases). CDR3 length equals 16 residues. Germline V gene sequence: CDR1 MDHEN, CDR2 SYDVKM. The V end lost 2 bases, the J end lost 2 bases, and 15 bases lay between the germline ends. The CDR3, as DNA: TGTGCCAGCAGTTTAAATTACGACTACCATCAAGAGACCCAGTACTTC. This translates into CASSLNYDYHQETQYF.

The chain couples TRBV4-2 to TRBJ2-3, with 8 bases identical to TRBD2. J was trimmed by 5 bases and V by 0 bases; bases with no gene match: 7. CDR3 length equals 16 residues. Germline assignment: CDR1 LGHNA and CDR2 YNFKEQ. The CDR3 coding sequence is TGTGCCAGCAGCCAAGAGTTCGGGAGGGCCCTAGATACGCAGTATTTT. It codes for CASSQEFGRALDTQYF.

V usage is TRBV6-6 and J usage is TRBJ2-3; TRBD2 matches at 9 bases. V shed 5 bases and J 6 bases; nucleotides not matched to a gene: 9. This CDR3 has 15 amino acids. Germline CDR1 and CDR2: MNHNY and SVGAGI (reference sequence). DNA for the CDR3: TGTGCCAGCAGTCCAGAGCCGGGACTAGCTGATACGCAGTATTTT. Amino acids: CASSPEPGLADTQYF.

Regarding this clone: The sample holds other DNA sequences that translate to the same CDR3. This chain links TRBV5-1 with TRBJ2-3, with 10 bases matching TRBD2. V shed 0 bases, J shed 5 bases, and the junction held 0 bases outside the gene matches. The CDR3 contains 14 residues. Per germline, CDR1 SGHRS and CDR2 YFSETQ. The CDR3 is CASSLGLAGDTQYF. The CDR3 region has the DNA TGCGCCAGCAGCTTGGGACTAGCGGGAGATACGCAGTATTTT.

V usage is TRBV5-6 and J usage is TRBJ2-2, with D maybe TRBD1 (6 bases). Germline CDR1 and CDR2: SGHDT and YYEEEE. Trimming took 0 bases from V and 3 from J, leaving 12 bases between them. The CDR3 length is 16 residues. This CDR3 is CASSLGWDTYTGELFF. For the CDR3, the DNA is TGTGCCAGCAGCTTGGGGTGGGACACCTACACCGGGGAGCTGTTTTTT.